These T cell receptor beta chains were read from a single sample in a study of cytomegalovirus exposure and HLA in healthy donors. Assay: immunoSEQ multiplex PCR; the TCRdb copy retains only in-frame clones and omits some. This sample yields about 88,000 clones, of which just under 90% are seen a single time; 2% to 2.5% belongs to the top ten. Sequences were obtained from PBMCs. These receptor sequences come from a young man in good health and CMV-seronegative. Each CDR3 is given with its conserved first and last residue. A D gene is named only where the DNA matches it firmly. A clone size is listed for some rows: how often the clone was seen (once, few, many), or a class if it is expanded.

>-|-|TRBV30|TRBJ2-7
TGTGCCTGGACTATTACAGGATACGAGCAGTACTTC
CAWTITGYEQYF
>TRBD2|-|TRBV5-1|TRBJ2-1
TGCGCCAGCAGCTTGGTGGTATTAGCGGGAGACTCCTACAATGAGCAGTTCTTC
CASSLVVLAGDSYNEQFF
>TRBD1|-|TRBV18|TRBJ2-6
TGTGCCAGCTCACCACCTAACAGGGGGCCGGGGGCCAACGTCCTGACTTTC
CASSPPNRGPGANVLTF
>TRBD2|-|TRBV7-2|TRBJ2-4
TGTGCCAGCAGCTCTCGGACTAGCGGGAGGGACATTCAGTACTTC
CASSSRTSGRDIQYF
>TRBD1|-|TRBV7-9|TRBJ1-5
TGTGCCAGCAGCTTAGCGGAGACAGGGACATATAGCAATCAGCCCCAGCATTTT
CASSLAETGTYSNQPQHF
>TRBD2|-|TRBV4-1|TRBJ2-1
TGCGCCAGCAGCCAAGTGGAACTAGCGGCCTACAATGAGCAGTTCTTC
CASSQVELAAYNEQFF
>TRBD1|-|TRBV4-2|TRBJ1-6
TGTGCCAGCAGCCAGGAGAGGGACAGGGGAAACAATTCACCCCTCCACTTT
CASSQERDRGNNSPLHF
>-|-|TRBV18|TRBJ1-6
TGTGCCAGCTCACCCAGGGCCGATAATTCACCCCTCCACTTT
CASSPRADNSPLHF
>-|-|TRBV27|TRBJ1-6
TGTGCCAGCAGTTTTTTGGGGGGGGATTCACCCCTCCACTTT
CASSFLGGDSPLHF
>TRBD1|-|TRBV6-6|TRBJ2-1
TGTGCCAGCACCCAATGGGGGACAGGGGCCTACAATGAGCAGTTCTTC
CASTQWGTGAYNEQFF
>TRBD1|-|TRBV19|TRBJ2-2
TGTGCCAGTAGTATCGGGACAGGGGGCGTCGGCGGGGAGCTGTTTTTT
CASSIGTGGVGGELFF
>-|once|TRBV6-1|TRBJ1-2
TGTGCCAGCAGTGAAGCTTCGACAAACTATGGCTACACCTTC
CASSEASTNYGYTF
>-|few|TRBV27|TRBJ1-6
TGTGCCAGCAGTTTGCGAAATTCACCCCTCCACTTT
CASSLRNSPLHF
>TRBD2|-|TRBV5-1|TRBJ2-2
TGCGCCAGCAGCTTAAGCGGGACTAGCGGGAGGTGGACCGGGGAGCTGTTTTTT
CASSLSGTSGRWTGELFF
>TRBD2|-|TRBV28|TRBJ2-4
TGTGCCAGCAGCCCCCTAGCGGGAGGGCTGTTGAAAAACATTCAGTACTTC
CASSPLAGGLLKNIQYF
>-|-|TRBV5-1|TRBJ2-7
TGCGCCAGCAGCCCACAGGCAAACCTAAACTACGAGCAGTACTTC
CASSPQANLNYEQYF
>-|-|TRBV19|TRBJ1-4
TGTGCCAGTAGTATCGGAAACCCGGGGGAAAAACTGTTTTTT
CASSIGNPGEKLFF
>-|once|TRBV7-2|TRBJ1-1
TGTGCCAGCAGCCGCCGGACAAGTGCTATGAACACTGAAGCTTTCTTT
CASSRRTSAMNTEAFF
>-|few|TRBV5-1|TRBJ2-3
TGCGCCAGCAGCTTGGACAGACAAGCTAGCACAGATACGCAGTATTTT
CASSLDRQASTDTQYF
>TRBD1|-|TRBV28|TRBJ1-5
TGTGCCAGCAGCCGCCGGGACAGCGTCAATCAGCCCCAGCATTTT
CASSRRDSVNQPQHF
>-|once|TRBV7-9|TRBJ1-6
TGTGCCAGCAGCTTAGCAGAGCCAGGCTCCTATAATTCACCCCTCCACTTT
CASSLAEPGSYNSPLHF
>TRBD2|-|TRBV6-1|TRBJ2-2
TGTGCCAGCAGGGAACGATCGACCGGGACTAGCGGAACCGGGGAGCTGTTTTTT
CASRERSTGTSGTGELFF
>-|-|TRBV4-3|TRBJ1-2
TGCGCCAGCAGCCAAGGTTTCACCGGGAGACAGAGAGGCTACACCTTC
CASSQGFTGRQRGYTF
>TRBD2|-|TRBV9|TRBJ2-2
TGTGCCAGCAGCGTAGAACTAGCGGGAGGGCCGGGCACCGGGGAGCTGTTTTTT
CASSVELAGGPGTGELFF
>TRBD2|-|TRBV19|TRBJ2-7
TGTGCCAGTAGTATTAGCGGGCGCTCCTACGAGCAGTACTTC
CASSISGRSYEQYF
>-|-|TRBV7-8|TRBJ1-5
TGTGCCAGCAGCCTGGCGGGGGGGAGCAATCAGCCCCAGCATTTT
CASSLAGGSNQPQHF
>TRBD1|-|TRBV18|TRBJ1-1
TGTGCCAGCTCACTCAAGCGGACAGGGCTTTACACTGAAGCTTTCTTT
CASSLKRTGLYTEAFF
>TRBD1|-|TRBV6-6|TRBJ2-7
TGTGCCAGCACCCTACGGGGGACAGGGACCGAGCAGTACTTC
CASTLRGTGTEQYF
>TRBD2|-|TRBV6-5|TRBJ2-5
TGTGCCAGCAGTTACGGAGGCGGCGGGAGATATGGGACCCAGTACTTC
CASSYGGGGRYGTQYF
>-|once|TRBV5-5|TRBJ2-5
TGTGCCAGCAGTCTCATTTGGGGGGAGCAGTACTTC
CASSLIWGEQYF
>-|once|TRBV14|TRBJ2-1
TGTGCCAGCAGCCAAGGTATTAGCACCTACAATGAGCAGTTCTTC
CASSQGISTYNEQFF
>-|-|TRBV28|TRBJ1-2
TGTGCCAGCAGTCCGACAACGAACTATGGCTACACCTTC
CASSPTTNYGYTF
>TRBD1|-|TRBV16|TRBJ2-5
TGTGCCAGCAGCCAATTTGACAGGGCCAAGGAGACCCAGTACTTC
CASSQFDRAKETQYF
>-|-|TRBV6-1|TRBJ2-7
TGTGCCAGCAGACAGGTTTTGGAAGGGCAGTACTTC
CASRQVLEGQYF
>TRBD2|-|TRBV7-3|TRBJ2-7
TGTGCCAGCAGCTTAGATAGCGGGAGCCCCTACGAGCAGTACTTC
CASSLDSGSPYEQYF
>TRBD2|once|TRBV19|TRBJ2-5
TGTGCCAGTAGTTCAAAGACTAGCGGGAACCAAGAGACCCAGTACTTC
CASSSKTSGNQETQYF
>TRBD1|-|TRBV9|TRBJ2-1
TGTGCCAGCAGCGTAAGGACAGGGGGCCGCTACAATGAGCAGTTCTTC
CASSVRTGGRYNEQFF
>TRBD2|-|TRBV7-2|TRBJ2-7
TGTGCCAGCAGCTTGGGGACTAGCGTTCCACGGCAGTACTTC
CASSLGTSVPRQYF
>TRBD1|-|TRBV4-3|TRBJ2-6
TGCGCCAGCAGCCGAGCGACAGGGGCTGGGGCCAACGTCCTGACTTTC
CASSRATGAGANVLTF
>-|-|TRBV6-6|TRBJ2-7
TGTGCCAGCAGCCAGGGCGCCTACGAGCAGTACTTC
CASSQGAYEQYF
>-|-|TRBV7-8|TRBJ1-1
TGTGCCAGCAGACCCCAGGAAGAACGAGCTTTCTTT
CASRPQEERAFF
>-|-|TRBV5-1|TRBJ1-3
TGCGCCAGCAGCTTGGTGGACACCAAGAGCCCTGGAAACACCATATATTTT
CASSLVDTKSPGNTIYF
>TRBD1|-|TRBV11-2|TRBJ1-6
TGTGCCAGCAGCCAGACAGGGATATCACCCCTCCACTTT
CASSQTGISPLHF
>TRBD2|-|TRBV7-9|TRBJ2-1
TGTGCCAGCAGCTCACGAAGGCTAGCGGGGACCTACAATGAGCAGTTCTTC
CASSSRRLAGTYNEQFF
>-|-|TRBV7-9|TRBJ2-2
TGTGCCAGCAGCTTATTAGGTGGGAGAACCGGGGAGCTGTTTTTT
CASSLLGGRTGELFF
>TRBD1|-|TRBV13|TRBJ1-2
TGTGCCAGCAGCTTATCCGACAGGGACTATGGCTACACCTTC
CASSLSDRDYGYTF
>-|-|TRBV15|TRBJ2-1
TGTGCCACCAGCAGAGGATTAGCGGTTGAGCAGTTCTTC
CATSRGLAVEQFF
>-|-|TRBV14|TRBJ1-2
TGTGCCAGCAGCCAAGTCAGGGAACCGACCAACTATGGCTACACCTTC
CASSQVREPTNYGYTF